The 13 T cell receptor beta chains below were found in one sample sequenced in a study of T cells after yellow fever vaccination. TCRdb called the 5' RACE reads again in MiXCR, with one record for every CDR3 protein. The sample contains 450,000 to 650,000 distinct CDR3 sequences, around a fifth of which appear only once. The sequencing used PBMCs, collected less than 25 days after the first yellow fever vaccination. These TCRs come from a man in his late teens or twenties who received the YFV17D yellow fever vaccine.

V gene TRBV28 combines with J gene TRBJ2-1, with 7 positions matching TRBD2. The CDR3 sequence is 15 residues long. CDR1 and CDR2 (germline): MDHEN, SYDVKM. J lost 6 bases, V lost 6 bases, and 11 bases had no gene match. In DNA form, the CDR3 reads TGTGCCAGCAGCCCAGGACTAGATTTGCGCAATGAGCAGTTCTTC. Its protein is CASSPGLDLRNEQFF.

This clonotype was counted at least ten times. This chain links TRBV7-2 with TRBJ2-3; 9 bases are shared with TRBD1. V dropped 5 bases and J dropped 5; count of bases not matched to a gene: 8. This CDR3 is 15 amino acids long. Germline CDR1 is SGHTA and CDR2 is FQGNSA. The CDR3 loop is CASSPRTGARDTQYF. CDR3 coding DNA: TGTGCCAGCAGCCCGAGGACAGGGGCTAGAGATACGCAGTATTTT.

The chain carries TRBV7-9 and TRBJ2-5; possible D gene TRBD2, 5 bases. The CDR3 covers 17 residues. Looked up from germline, CDR1 is SEHNR and CDR2 is FQNEAQ (reference sequence). V lost 2 bases to trimming and J lost 4 bases, with 20 bases between them. The CDR3 DNA is TGTGCCAGCAGCTTATCGTCTGGGGAGAGTATCGGAGAGACCCAGTACTTC. This codes for CASSLSSGESIGETQYF.

The chain carries TRBV20-1 and TRBJ1-2; 8 nucleotides match TRBD1. CDR1 and CDR2 from the germline V gene are DFQATT and SNEGSKA (reference sequence). V trimming: 4 bases; J trimming: 4 bases; junction bases outside the gene matches: 5. This CDR3 is built from 13 residues. CDR3: CSATMTGAYGYTF. DNA for the CDR3: TGCAGTGCTACCATGACAGGGGCCTATGGCTACACCTTC.

The CDR3 spells CSVGAGGRTDTQYF. The CDR3 region has the DNA TGCAGCGTCGGAGCGGGGGGTCGCACAGATACGCAGTATTTT. This chain links TRBV29-1 with TRBJ2-3, with TRBD2 identical over 9 bases. J was trimmed by 1 base and V by 6 bases; bases with no gene match: 5. Germline CDR1 and CDR2: SQVTM and ANQGSEA. The CDR3 extends over 14 amino acids.

Regarding this clonotype: Sequence at one end of the junction differs from germline and may be a read error. The chain has TRBV20-1 and TRBJ2-7; D is perhaps TRBD1 or TRBD2 (5 bases each). CDR3 length: 14 amino acids. Germline CDR1 DFQATT, CDR2 SNEGSKA (reference sequence). The CDR3 DNA reads as TGCAGTGCCAGAGATCCAGGGAGCTCCTACGAGCAGTACTTC. Its translation is CSARDPGSSYEQYF.

V and J are TRBV4-3 and TRBJ1-1; D ambiguous. This CDR3 has 15 amino acids. The ends were cut back, 1 base at V and 1 base at J, with 10 bases in the middle. Germline V gene sequence: CDR1 LGHNA, CDR2 YSLEER. CDR3: CASSQAVDGNTEAFF. CDR3 nucleotide sequence: TGCGCCAGCAGCCAAGCCGTGGACGGGAACACTGAAGCTTTCTTT.

The sample holds one count of this clonotype. The gene calls are TRBV12-3 or TRBV12-4 and TRBJ2-6; perhaps D is TRBD1 or TRBD2 (7 bases each). The CDR3 length is 14 residues. V was pared by 11 bases and J by 2 bases, with 13 bases between. The CDR3 here is CASQGGTGANVLTF. CDR3 in DNA: TGTGCCTCCCAGGGGGGGACTGGGGCCAACGTCCTGACTTTC.

This clonotype was counted a few times. The rearrangement uses TRBV29-1 and TRBJ2-1, with no clear D. The CDR3 consists of 12 residues. V lost 4 bases to trimming and J lost 3 bases, with 7 bases between them. Germline assignment: CDR1 SQVTM and CDR2 ANQGSEA. The chain's CDR3 is CSVGVLYNEQFF. Here the CDR3 DNA reads TGCAGCGTTGGGGTTCTCTACAATGAGCAGTTCTTC.

The chain links TRBV20-1 to TRBJ2-1; 7 bases fit TRBD1. Germline CDR1 and CDR2: DFQATT and SNEGSKA (reference sequence). This CDR3 comprises 16 residues. J lost 8 bases, V lost 0 bases, and 13 bases had no gene match. In DNA, the CDR3 is TGCAGTGCTAGAGATCGCGGCAGGGGGTTCTGGGATGAGCAGTTCTTC. Its protein product is CSARDRGRGFWDEQFF.

The J gene is TRBJ2-7, the V gene TRBV6-5; TRBD1 agrees at 8 bases. The V segment lost 4 bases and the J segment 1 base; nucleotides outside the gene matches: 3. Per the germline V gene, CDR1 is MNHEY and CDR2 is SVGAGI. This CDR3 has 14 residues. CDR3 coding DNA: TGTGCCAGCAGTTTCGGACAGGGATCCTACGAGCAGTACGTC. Its translation: CASSFGQGSYEQYV.

This clonotype turned up a few times. The chain recombines TRBV7-6 with TRBJ2-5, with D possibly matching TRBD2 (5 bases). Germline CDR1 and CDR2: SGHVS and FNYEAQ. The CDR3 consists of 15 residues. V shed 8 bases and J shed 1 base, with 17 bases lying between them. The CDR3 region is CASGRGLARQETQYF. The CDR3, as DNA: TGTGCCAGCGGTCGAGGGCTAGCCCGCCAAGAGACCCAGTACTTC. Variable domain in full (rest from reference TRBV7-6 and TRBJ2-5): GAGVSQSPRYKVTKRGQDVALRCDPISGHVSLYWYRQALGQGPEFLTYFNYEAQQDKSGLPNDRFSAERPEGSISTLTIQRTEQRDSAMYRCASGRGLARQETQYFGPGTRLLVL.

This clonotype was recorded a few times. The chain joins TRBV10-3 to TRBJ2-7; either TRBD1 or TRBD2 may fit D (5 bases each). Trimming removed 10 bases at V and 0 bases at J, with 13 bases between. CDR3 size: 13 residues. Per the germline V gene, CDR1 is ENHRY and CDR2 is SYGVKD. The CDR3 here is CATGTESSYEQYF. CDR3 coding DNA: TGTGCCACAGGGACGGAGAGCTCCTACGAGCAGTACTTC.